The source of this TCR beta chain is a study of patients and donors after allogeneic stem cell transplantation. Only a few counts were recorded for this clonotype. TCRdb fed the RT-PCR reads into MiXCR, producing one record per CDR3 protein. The sample carries about a million distinct CDR3 sequences, about a sixth recorded once. The source is a human donor who was either an allogeneic HSCT recipient or a stem cell or donor lymphocyte infusion donor (not recorded which). It is not recorded whose cells these are; they may come from a transplant donor. Sequencing was performed on blood, either unsorted or a sorted T cell fraction (not recorded which).

The CDR3 loop reads CASSEPGSGYTF. DNA of the CDR3: TGTGCCAGCAGTGAGCCAGGGAGTGGCTACACCTTC. The chain carries TRBV6-5 and TRBJ1-2; D may be TRBD1 (5 bases). V lost 5 bases to trimming and J lost 7 bases, with 11 bases between them. The CDR3 is 12 amino acids. Germline-derived CDR1 and CDR2 are MNHEY and SVGAGI.